This TCR beta chain comes out of a study of T cell repertoires in cytomegalovirus infection. Study-wide points: The ex vivo response showed dominance by HLA-C-restricted CMV-specific TCR beta clonotypes.

Details on this clonotype: Its antigen remains unidentified.

TCRdb analysed the reads with MiXCR anew, one entry per CDR3 protein. Of 400,000 or so distinct CDR3 sequences in the sample, 15% to 20% were seen once. Trimming removed 0 bases from V and 7 bases from J, with 12 bases in between. CDR1 is SGHVS and CDR2 is FNYEAQ in the germline V gene. CDR3 length: 15 residues. Sequencing used PBMCs. The chain joins TRBV7-6 to TRBJ1-4; D uncertain. This TCR derives from a human donor in good health (CMV status not recorded). Some clones in this sample may be carry-over from other donors' samples. CDR3 nucleotides: TGTGCCAGCAGCTTAGCGCTCGGGTTGTTTGAAAAACTGTTTTTT. Translation gives CASSLALGLFEKLFF.